The source of this T cell receptor beta chain is a study of regulatory T cells in long-lasting Graves disease. iRepertoire HTBI primers and Arm-PCR of CDR3 regions built TCR beta libraries. TCRdb redid the calling of the multiplex PCR reads with MiXCR, one entry per CDR3 protein. Here the sample spans under 250,000 distinct CDR3 sequences, roughly 18% being singletons. The CDR3 loop spans 16 amino acids. The trim removed 4 bases at V and 4 bases at J, leaving 6 bases unmatched. Germline V gene lookup returns CDR1 SEHNR and CDR2 FQNEAQ (reference sequence). Time point of the sample: newly diagnosed GD, antithyroid drugs for less than 3 months. Following extraction of RNA from PBMCs, that RNA was used to make the TCR library. Staff drew around 10 milliliters of peripheral blood into EDTA tubes. This sample was also put to use in a study of T cells in Graves' hyperthyroidism and ophthalmopathy.

The TCR was taken from a woman aged 30 to 39 with Graves disease. The rearrangement uses TRBV7-9 and TRBJ2-2, with 10 bases aligning to TRBD2. This specimen was peripheral blood mononuclear cells (PBMCs), taken at new diagnosis, from a patient treated with antithyroid drugs. CDR3 nucleotide sequence: TGTGCCAGCAGCTCAGCGGGGGGGCTTGTCACCGGGGAGCTGTTTTTT. Translating it yields CASSSAGGLVTGELFF.